The 26 T cell receptor beta chains listed next were all sequenced from one sample in a study of T cell responses to AZD1222 COVID-19 vaccine. Libraries were prepared by immunoSEQ multiplex PCR; TCRdb keeps only in-frame clonotypes and omits some of them. The data show 150,000 to 200,000 clones, 85% to 95% seen once. The sequencing here drew on peripheral blood, taken 28 days after the second dose of the MenACWY control vaccine. The receptor source for this set is an adult who received the MenACWY meningococcal vaccine as a control.

The chain is built from TRBV28 and TRBJ2-7; weak D call: TRBD1 (6 bases). Germline V gives CDR1 MDHEN, CDR2 SYDVKM. Trimming took off 3 bases at V and 3 bases at J, with 12 bases between the two ends. CDR3 size: 14 residues. The CDR3 region has the DNA TGTGCCAGCAGTTTGCTTACAGGGAACTACGAGCAGTACTTC. Translation: CASSLLTGNYEQYF.

The chain carries TRBV25-1 and TRBJ1-2; unclear D gene. Germline lookup yields CDR1 MGHDK and CDR2 SYGVNS. V was pared by 1 base and J by 5 bases, with 8 bases between. The CDR3 contains 13 residues. In DNA form, the CDR3 reads TGTGCCAGCAGTGAATTAGGCGATTATGGCTACACCTTC. Its translation is CASSELGDYGYTF.

The chain links TRBV5-6 to TRBJ2-2; weak D call: TRBD2 (5 bases). V was shortened by 4 bases and J by 0 bases, with 16 bases between the two germline ends. This CDR3 is 17 amino acids long. Germline CDR1 reads SGHDT; CDR2 reads YYEEEE. The CDR3 sequence is CASSGRVSFSNTGELFF. CDR3 sequence (DNA): TGTGCCAGCAGCGGGAGAGTCTCGTTTTCGAACACCGGGGAGCTGTTTTTT.

The chain combines TRBV25-1 with TRBJ1-1; no definite D call. The V gene's germline CDR1 is MGHDK and CDR2 SYGVNS. The germline V and J ends were trimmed by 9 bases and 5 bases, with 16 bases remaining between them. CDR3 length: 13 residues. The CDR3 DNA reads TGTGCCAGTTTTCGAAACCCTGGGACTGAAGCTTTCTTT. This encodes CASFRNPGTEAFF.

The V and J genes are TRBV19 and TRBJ1-4; 10 positions agree with TRBD1. With 10 bases clipped from V and 0 bases from J, the junction kept 11 bases outside the gene matches. Germline values: CDR1 LNHDA, CDR2 SQIVND (reference sequence). This CDR3 has 17 residues. The CDR3 DNA sequence: TGTGCCACCGCCGGGACAGGGGATCCGGCAACTAATGAAAAACTGTTTTTT. Its translation: CATAGTGDPATNEKLFF.

This rearrangement joins TRBV18 to TRBJ2-7; 9 bases agree with TRBD1. Germline-derived CDR1 and CDR2 are KGHSH and LQKENI. CDR3 length: 14 amino acids. V was clipped by 5 bases and J by 2 bases; unmatched bases: 4. CDR3 sequence: CASSLGQGPYEQYF. The CDR3 DNA sequence: TGTGCCAGCTCATTGGGACAGGGACCCTACGAGCAGTACTTC.

J is TRBJ1-2 and V is TRBV5-1; D not resolved. Germline V gene data show CDR1 as SGHRS and CDR2 as YFSETQ. The CDR3 contains 13 residues. V gave up 6 bases and J gave up 8 bases, with 17 bases separating them. CDR3 sequence: CASKSTASGGYTF. For the CDR3, the DNA is TGCGCCAGCAAATCCACTGCTTCGGGGGGCTACACCTTC.

This sequence joins TRBV18 and TRBJ1-1; D gene unclear. Trimming cost V 6 bases and J 2 bases, with 7 bases left between them. From germline, CDR1 is KGHSH and CDR2 LQKENI. This CDR3 region has 12 residues. The CDR3 is CASSLINTEAFF. The CDR3 bases are TGTGCCAGCTCCCTGATTAACACTGAAGCTTTCTTT.

The chain links TRBV7-9 to TRBJ1-3; 7 bases are a match to TRBD1. CDR1 is SEHNR, CDR2 FQNEAQ, per germline (reference sequence). The ends lost 5 bases at V and 0 bases at J; junction bases unmatched: 4. The CDR3 spans 15 residues. The CDR3 loop reads CASSPGQSSGNTIYF. In DNA, the CDR3 is TGTGCCAGCAGCCCGGGACAGAGCTCTGGAAACACCATATATTTT. The whole variable domain, filled in from reference TRBV7-9 and TRBJ1-3, reads DTGVSQNPRHKITKRGQNVTFRCDPISEHNRLYWYRQTLGQGPEFLTYFQNEAQLEKSRLLSDRFSAERPKGSFSTLEIQRTEQGDSAMYLCASSPGQSSGNTIYFGEGSWLTVV.

The sample holds one count of this clone. This chain uses TRBV9 with TRBJ2-2, with 9 bases that match TRBD1. After removal of 4 bases from V and 3 bases from J, the junction contained 10 bases not matched to a gene. CDR3 length: 17 amino acids. Germline V gene sequence: CDR1 SGDLS, CDR2 YYNGEE. CDR3 residues: CASSLRPGQGDTGELFF. In nucleotides, the CDR3 is TGTGCCAGCAGCCTCAGACCGGGACAGGGAGACACCGGGGAGCTGTTTTTT.

The chain carries TRBV7-3 and TRBJ1-2; 7 bases are a match to TRBD1. Trimming cost V 5 bases and J 2 bases; bases outside gene matches: 2. This CDR3 has 13 amino acids. The germline CDR1 and CDR2 sequences are SGHTA and FQGTGA. The CDR3 bases are TGTGCCAGCAGCCCGGGACAGAACTATGGCTACACCTTC. Translating it yields CASSPGQNYGYTF.

V and J are TRBV2 and TRBJ1-2; TRBD1 aligns across 8 bases. The CDR3 totals 14 residues. CDR1 is SNHLY and CDR2 is FYNNEI in the germline V gene. J lost 7 bases, V lost 6 bases, and 10 bases had no gene match. CDR3 nucleotide sequence: TGTGCCAGCAGCGCCAGGGGGCTGTGGGGTGGCTACACCTTC. Amino acid sequence: CASSARGLWGGYTF.

The rearrangement links TRBV6-5 to TRBJ1-6; D remains ambiguous. The length of the CDR3 is 12 residues. Looked up from germline, CDR1 is MNHEY and CDR2 is SVGAGI. The germline V and J ends were trimmed by 6 bases and 14 bases, with 14 bases remaining between them. The CDR3 region has the DNA TGTGCCAGCAGGAAGGAGGGCCGGTCCCTCCACTTT. This codes for CASRKEGRSLHF.

V is TRBV29-1 and J is TRBJ2-7, with TRBD2 matching 7 bases. The CDR3 sequence is 13 residues long. With V trimmed by 3 bases and J by 3 bases, 5 bases remained unmatched. Germline V gene lookup returns CDR1 SQVTM and CDR2 ANQGSEA. The CDR3 region is CSVDGPGGYEQYF. The CDR3 DNA reads as TGCAGCGTTGATGGTCCGGGGGGCTACGAGCAGTACTTC.

Remarks on this clone: The junction and the germline gene differ at one end; a read error may be behind it. V gene TRBV10-2 combines with J gene TRBJ1-2; 9 nucleotides line up with TRBD1. CDR3 length: 14 residues. From germline, CDR1 is WSHSY and CDR2 SAAADI. CDR3 loop: CASRRTGEASRPRF. The CDR3 nucleotides read TGCGCCAGCAGAAGGACAGGGGAGGCTTCCCGCCCTCGATTC.

The J gene is TRBJ2-1, the V gene TRBV9; D perhaps matches TRBD1 (6 bases). Germline V gene data show CDR1 as SGDLS and CDR2 as YYNGEE. This CDR3 spans 13 amino acids. Trimming stripped 7 bases from V and 7 bases from J, with 15 bases between. Here the CDR3 DNA reads TGTGCCAGCGCCCCGGCAGGGGCGAATGAGCAGTTCTTC. This codes for CASAPAGANEQFF.

The chain employs TRBV2 and TRBJ1-5; maybe TRBD1 (5 bases). Germline V lookup: CDR1 SNHLY, CDR2 FYNNEI. CDR3 length: 14 residues. The V end lost 6 bases, the J end lost 3 bases, and 12 bases lay between the germline ends. The CDR3 DNA reads TGTGCCAGCAGGGGGCCCGGTAACAATCAGCCCCAGCATTTT. This encodes CASRGPGNNQPQHF.

This clone was detected only a few times. This chain connects TRBV28 to TRBJ2-7; TRBD2 aligns across 7 bases. The germline gives CDR1 MDHEN, CDR2 SYDVKM. The CDR3 extends over 15 amino acids. V shed 4 bases, J shed 8 bases, and the junction held 14 bases outside the gene matches. CDR3 DNA sequence: TGTGCCAGCAGTTCTCCGGCGGCGGGAGAACTCAAGCAGTACTTC. This sequence encodes CASSSPAAGELKQYF.

CDR3 in DNA: TGTGCCAGCAGCAACCCCCCCGGAAACACCATATATTTT. This sequence encodes CASSNPPGNTIYF. The rearrangement uses TRBV11-2 and TRBJ1-3; the D is unclear. CDR3 length equals 13 residues. Germline CDR1 and CDR2: SGHAT and FQNNGV. V lost 5 bases and J lost 4, with 9 bases in between.

The J gene is TRBJ2-2, the V gene TRBV30; the D gene is possibly TRBD1 (6 bases). This CDR3 contains 13 residues. V dropped 5 bases and J dropped 1 base, with 8 bases sitting between them. Germline CDR1 GTSNPN, CDR2 SVGIG (reference sequence). The CDR3 region is CAWGTLNTGELFF. Written as DNA, the CDR3 is TGTGCCTGGGGGACACTGAACACCGGGGAGCTGTTTTTT.

V is TRBV6-1 and J is TRBJ1-5; D possibly corresponds to TRBD1 (5 bases). The V gene lost 1 base and the J gene lost 8 bases, with 15 bases spanning the gap. CDR1 is MNHNS and CDR2 is SASEGT in the germline V gene. The CDR3 is 15 residues long. CDR3 coding DNA: TGTGCCAGCAGTGAAGGCCCGGGGGTGGTGGAGCCCCAGCATTTT. Translated, it gives CASSEGPGVVEPQHF.

J is TRBJ1-6 and V is TRBV4-2; possible D gene TRBD1, 5 bases. V lost 4 bases and J lost 8, with 15 bases in between. Germline V gene sequence: CDR1 LGHNA, CDR2 YNFKEQ. This CDR3 comprises 15 residues. The CDR3 region is CASSLGGGGDSPLHF. CDR3 sequence (DNA): TGTGCCAGCAGCCTGGGGGGAGGAGGGGATTCACCCCTCCACTTT.

CDR3 DNA: TGTGCCAGCAGCATAGACAGGGAAGCTTTCTTT. It yields the protein CASSIDREAFF. The rearrangement joins TRBV3-1 (or the pseudogene TRBV3-2) to TRBJ1-1; tentative D call: TRBD1 (6 bases). The CDR3 is 11 residues long. The germline gives CDR1 LGHDT, CDR2 YNNKEL (reference sequence). With 5 bases removed from V and 8 bases from J, the gap between germline ends came to 9 bases.

The J gene is TRBJ1-4, the V gene TRBV19, with 8 bases matching TRBD1. V was clipped by 8 bases and J by 8 bases; unmatched bases: 10. Germline V gene data show CDR1 as LNHDA and CDR2 as SQIVND (reference sequence). CDR3 length: 14 residues. Here the CDR3 DNA reads TGTGCCAGTGGAACAGGGGGATTTGGGGAAAAACTGTTTTTT. This codes for CASGTGGFGEKLFF.

The genes are TRBV21-1 and TRBJ2-1. TRBV21-1 is listed as a pseudogene. The CDR3 totals 16 residues. In nucleotides, the CDR3 is TGTGCCAGCAGCAACCCCGCCAGTCGACCCTACAATGAGCAGTTCTTC. This codes for CASSNPASRPYNEQFF.

This clone was observed a single time. The rearrangement uses TRBV7-2 and TRBJ2-1; 16 nucleotides align to TRBD2. In germline, CDR1 is SGHTA, CDR2 FQGNSA. This CDR3 is 18 amino acids long. J lost 7 bases, V lost 5 bases, and 11 bases had no gene match. CDR3 region: CASSLPGLAGGPRNEQFF. CDR3 in DNA: TGTGCCAGCAGCCTGCCGGGACTAGCGGGAGGGCCGCGGAATGAGCAGTTCTTC.